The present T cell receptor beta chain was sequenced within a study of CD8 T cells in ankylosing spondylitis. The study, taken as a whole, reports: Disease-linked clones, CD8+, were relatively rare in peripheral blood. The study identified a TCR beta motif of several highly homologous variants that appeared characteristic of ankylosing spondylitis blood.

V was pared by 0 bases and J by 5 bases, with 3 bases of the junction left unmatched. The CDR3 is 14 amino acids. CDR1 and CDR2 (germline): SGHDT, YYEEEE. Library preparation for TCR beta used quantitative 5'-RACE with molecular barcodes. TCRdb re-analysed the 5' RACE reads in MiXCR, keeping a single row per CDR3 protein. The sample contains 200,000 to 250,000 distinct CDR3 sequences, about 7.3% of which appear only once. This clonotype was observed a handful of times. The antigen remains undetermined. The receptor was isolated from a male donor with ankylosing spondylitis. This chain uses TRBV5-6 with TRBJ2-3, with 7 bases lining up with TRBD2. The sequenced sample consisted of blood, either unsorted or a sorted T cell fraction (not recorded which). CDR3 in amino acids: CASSLAGGEDTQYF. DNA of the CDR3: TGTGCCAGCAGCTTGGCGGGAGGAGAAGATACGCAGTATTTT.